This T cell receptor beta chain was captured in a study of cytomegalovirus exposure and HLA in healthy donors. Whole-study context: The 120 or so validation repertoires were produced on the same platform as the 650 or so repertoires of the first cohort. This was reported in a later analysis. General study results and limits: According to a subsequent analysis, TCR clusters identified in the first cohort showed a tendency to co-occur across the approximately 130 validation repertoires. It was 150 to 200 TCR beta chains that were listed as cytomegalovirus-associated.

This clone was seen a handful of times. Its antigen is unidentified. TCRdb's table, derived via immunoSEQ multiplex PCR, lists solely in-frame clones and lacks some. The table lists about 330,000 clones, about nine tenths of them singletons. Trimming took 6 bases from V and 1 from J; bases not matched to a gene: 7. CDR3 length: 14 amino acids. The germline V gene has CDR1 SGHRS and CDR2 YFSETQ. V is TRBV5-1 and J is TRBJ2-7; 7 bases fit TRBD1. The TCR comes from a woman aged 18-29 years in good health and CMV-seronegative. Sequencing was done on a sample of PBMCs. The CDR3: CASNPPGQSYEQYF. Written as DNA, the CDR3 is TGCGCCAGCAACCCCCCGGGACAGTCCTACGAGCAGTACTTC.